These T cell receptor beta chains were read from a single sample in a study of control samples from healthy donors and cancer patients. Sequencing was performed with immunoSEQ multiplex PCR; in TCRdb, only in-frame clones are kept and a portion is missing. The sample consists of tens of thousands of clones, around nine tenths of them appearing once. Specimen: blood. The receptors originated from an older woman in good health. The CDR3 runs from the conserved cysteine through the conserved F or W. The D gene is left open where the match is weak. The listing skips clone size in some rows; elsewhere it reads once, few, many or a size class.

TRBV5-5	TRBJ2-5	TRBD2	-	CASSRRAGVETQYF	TGTGCCAGCAGCCGGCGGGCGGGAGTGGAGACCCAGTACTTC
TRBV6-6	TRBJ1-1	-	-	CASSSEGTEAFF	TGTGCCAGCAGTTCGGAGGGCACTGAAGCTTTCTTT
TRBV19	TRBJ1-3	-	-	CASLQGSGNTIYF	TGTGCCAGTTTACAGGGATCTGGAAACACCATATATTTT
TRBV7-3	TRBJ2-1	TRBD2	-	CASSLVPAGLAGYEQFF	TGTGCCAGCAGCTTAGTTCCAGCGGGACTAGCGGGGTATGAGCAGTTCTTC
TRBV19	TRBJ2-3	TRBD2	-	CASSIVSGGRDTQYF	TGTGCCAGTAGTATAGTCAGCGGGGGGAGGGATACGCAGTATTTT
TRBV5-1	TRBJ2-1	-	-	CASSLEDTYNEQFF	TGCGCCAGCAGCTTGGAGGACACTTACAATGAGCAGTTCTTC
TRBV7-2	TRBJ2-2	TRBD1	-	CASSPRQGAVGTGELFF	TGTGCCAGCAGCCCCCGGCAGGGGGCGGTAGGGACCGGGGAGCTGTTTTTT
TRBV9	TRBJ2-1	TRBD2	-	CASSQWGGYGEQFF	TGTGCCAGCTCCCAGTGGGGGGGATACGGTGAGCAGTTCTTC
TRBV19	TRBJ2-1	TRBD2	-	CASSIGPGGSGRSSYNEQFF	TGTGCCAGTAGTATAGGCCCCGGGGGTAGCGGGAGGTCCTCCTACAATGAGCAGTTCTTC
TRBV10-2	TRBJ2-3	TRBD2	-	CASSEQYGTSGVGADTQYF	TGCGCCAGCAGTGAGCAGTACGGGACTAGCGGAGTCGGGGCAGATACGCAGTATTTT
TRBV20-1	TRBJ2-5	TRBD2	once	CSASFTSGGGTQYF	TGCAGTGCTAGTTTTACTAGCGGGGGAGGGACCCAGTACTTC
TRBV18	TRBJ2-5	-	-	CASSPPLGARGFETQYF	TGTGCCAGCTCACCACCTCTGGGGGCGCGCGGTTTCGAGACCCAGTACTTC
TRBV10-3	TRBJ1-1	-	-	CAISRVGGTPTEAFF	TGTGCCATCAGTCGGGTCGGGGGTACACCCACTGAAGCTTTCTTT
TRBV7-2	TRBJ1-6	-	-	CASSERQAGALHF	TGTGCCAGCAGCGAGAGACAGGCTGGGGCCCTCCACTTT
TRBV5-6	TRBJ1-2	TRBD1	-	CASSLGQAPGGGYTF	TGTGCCAGCAGCTTGGGGCAGGCGCCAGGGGGGGGCTACACCTTC
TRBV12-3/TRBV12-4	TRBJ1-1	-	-	CASVLGLNTEAFF	TGTGCCAGTGTTCTAGGGCTGAACACTGAAGCTTTCTTT
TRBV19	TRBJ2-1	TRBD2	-	CASSIYIGRLAGGGEQFF	TGTGCCAGTAGTATATATATAGGGCGGCTAGCGGGAGGAGGTGAGCAGTTCTTC
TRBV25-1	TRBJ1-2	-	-	CASSQGGYGYTF	TGTGCCAGCAGTCAAGGGGGATATGGCTACACCTTC
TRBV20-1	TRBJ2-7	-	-	CSASRSGWNYEQYF	TGCAGTGCTAGTAGGAGCGGGTGGAACTACGAGCAGTACTTC
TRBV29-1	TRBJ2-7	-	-	CSATLSYEQYF	TGCAGCGCGACGCTGTCCTACGAGCAGTACTTC
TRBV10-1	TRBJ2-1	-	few	CASSESRGYNEQFF	TGCGCCAGCAGTGAGTCGAGGGGGTACAATGAGCAGTTCTTC
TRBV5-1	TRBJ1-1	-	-	CASSVQGDTEAFF	TGCGCCAGCAGCGTACAGGGAGACACTGAAGCTTTCTTT
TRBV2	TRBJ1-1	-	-	CASSRQSMNTEAFF	TGTGCCAGCAGTAGACAGTCGATGAACACTGAAGCTTTCTTT
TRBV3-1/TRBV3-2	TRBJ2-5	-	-	CASSQVAGTHKRTQYF	TGTGCCAGCAGCCAAGTGGCAGGGACTCACAAGAGAACCCAGTACTTC
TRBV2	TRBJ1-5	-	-	CASSRPGDQPQHF	TGTGCCAGCAGCCGGCCCGGGGATCAGCCCCAGCATTTT
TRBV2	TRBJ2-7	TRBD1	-	CASSIDRGTYEQYF	TGTGCCAGCAGTATTGACAGGGGAACCTACGAGCAGTACTTC
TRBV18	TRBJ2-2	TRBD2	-	CASSPGLAGTGELFF	TGTGCCAGCTCACCTGGACTAGCGGGGACCGGGGAGCTGTTTTTT
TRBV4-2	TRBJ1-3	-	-	CASSQEGGSGNTIYF	TGTGCCAGCAGCCAAGAGGGGGGCTCTGGAAACACCATATATTTT
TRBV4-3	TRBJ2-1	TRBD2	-	CASSPNGGVDEQFF	TGCGCCAGCAGCCCTAATGGGGGGGTCGATGAGCAGTTCTTC
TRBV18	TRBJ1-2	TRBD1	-	CASSPTSGTGFSYGYTF	TGTGCCAGCTCACCGACTAGCGGGACAGGGTTTTCCTATGGCTACACCTTC
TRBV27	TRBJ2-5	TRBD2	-	CASSLLGRGLAGGMETQYF	TGTGCCAGCAGTTTATTGGGGAGAGGGCTAGCGGGGGGTATGGAGACCCAGTACTTC
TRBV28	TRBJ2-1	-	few	CASSHPSDRHNEQFF	TGTGCCAGCAGTCACCCCTCTGACAGGCACAATGAGCAGTTCTTC
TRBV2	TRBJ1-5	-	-	CASSSRGGSRTGNQPQHF	TGTGCCAGCAGTTCTAGGGGAGGCTCCAGGACGGGGAATCAGCCCCAGCATTTT
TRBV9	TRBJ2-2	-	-	CASSVGNTGELFF	TGTGCCAGCAGCGTCGGAAACACCGGGGAGCTGTTTTTT
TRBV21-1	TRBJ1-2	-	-	CASSKATSGNYGYTF	TGTGCCAGCAGCAAAGCTACCAGCGGGAACTATGGCTACACCTTC
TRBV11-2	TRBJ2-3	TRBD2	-	CASSFRLADTQYF	TGTGCCAGCAGCTTCAGACTAGCGGATACGCAGTATTTT
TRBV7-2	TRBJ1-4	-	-	CASSLEVQTVTTNEKLFF	TGTGCCAGCAGCTTAGAAGTCCAGACCGTGACAACTAATGAAAAACTGTTTTTT
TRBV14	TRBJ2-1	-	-	CASSQPGRMNNEQFF	TGTGCCAGCAGCCAACCGGGACGAATGAACAATGAGCAGTTCTTC
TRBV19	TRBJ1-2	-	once	CASISSQGDGYTF	TGTGCCAGTATCTCTTCTCAGGGCGATGGCTACACCTTC
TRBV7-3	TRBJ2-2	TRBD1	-	CASSSGTGAGELFF	TGTGCCAGCAGCTCCGGGACAGGCGCCGGGGAGCTGTTTTTT
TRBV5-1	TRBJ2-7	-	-	CASSLGFTGTFSYEQYF	TGCGCCAGCAGCTTGGGTTTTACAGGAACTTTCTCCTACGAGCAGTACTTC
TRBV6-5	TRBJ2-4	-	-	CASSPLGQGGNIQYF	TGTGCCAGCAGTCCCCTAGGGCAGGGTGGTAACATTCAGTACTTC
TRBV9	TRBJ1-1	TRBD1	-	CASSVRDRVEGNTEAFF	TGTGCCAGCAGCGTACGGGACAGGGTCGAAGGGAACACTGAAGCTTTCTTT
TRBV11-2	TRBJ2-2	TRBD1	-	CASSPYRGTGELFF	TGTGCCAGCAGCCCCTACAGGGGAACCGGGGAGCTGTTTTTT
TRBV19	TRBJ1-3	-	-	CASSPGHHGNTIYF	TGTGCCAGTAGTCCGGGACACCATGGAAACACCATATATTTT
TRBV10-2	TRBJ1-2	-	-	CASGQNYGYTF	TGCGCCAGCGGACAGAACTATGGCTACACCTTC
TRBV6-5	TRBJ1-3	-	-	CASSPDGSSGNTIYF	TGTGCCAGCAGCCCGGACGGATCCTCTGGAAACACCATATATTTT
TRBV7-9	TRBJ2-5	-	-	CASSQNWDPSRPWETQYF	TGTGCCAGCAGCCAAAATTGGGACCCAAGCCGTCCATGGGAGACCCAGTACTTC
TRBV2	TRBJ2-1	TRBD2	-	CASSSTSGRYNEQFF	TGTGCCAGCAGTTCCACTAGCGGACGGTACAATGAGCAGTTCTTC
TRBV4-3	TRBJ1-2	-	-	CASSQESRGRGYTF	TGCGCCAGCAGCCAAGAATCCCGCGGGAGGGGCTACACCTTC
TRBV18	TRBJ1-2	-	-	CASSPAEGSRYGYTF	TGTGCCAGCTCACCAGCCGAGGGCTCTCGATATGGCTACACCTTC